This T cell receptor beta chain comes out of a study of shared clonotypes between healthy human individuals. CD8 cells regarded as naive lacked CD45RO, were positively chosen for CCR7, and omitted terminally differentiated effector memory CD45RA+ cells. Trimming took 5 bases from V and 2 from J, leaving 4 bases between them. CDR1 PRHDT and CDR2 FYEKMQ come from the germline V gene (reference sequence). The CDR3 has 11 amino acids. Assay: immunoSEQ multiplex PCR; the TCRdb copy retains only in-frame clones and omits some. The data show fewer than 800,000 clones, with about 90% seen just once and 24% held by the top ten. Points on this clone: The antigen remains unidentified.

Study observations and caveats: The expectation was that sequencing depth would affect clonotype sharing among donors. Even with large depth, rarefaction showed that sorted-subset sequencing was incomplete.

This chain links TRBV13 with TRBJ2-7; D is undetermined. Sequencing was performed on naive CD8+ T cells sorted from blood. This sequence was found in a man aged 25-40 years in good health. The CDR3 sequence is CASSSTYEQYF. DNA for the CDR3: TGTGCCAGCAGCAGCACCTACGAGCAGTACTTC.